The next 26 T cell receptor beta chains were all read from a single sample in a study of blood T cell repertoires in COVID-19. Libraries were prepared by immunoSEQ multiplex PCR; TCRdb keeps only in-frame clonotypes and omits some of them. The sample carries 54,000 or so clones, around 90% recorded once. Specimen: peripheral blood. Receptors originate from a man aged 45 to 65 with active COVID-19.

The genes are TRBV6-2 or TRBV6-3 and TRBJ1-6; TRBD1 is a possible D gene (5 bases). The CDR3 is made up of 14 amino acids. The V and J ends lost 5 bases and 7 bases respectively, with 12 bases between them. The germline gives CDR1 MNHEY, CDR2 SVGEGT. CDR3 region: CASSPGSGNSPLHF. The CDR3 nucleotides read TGTGCCAGCAGTCCCGGCTCAGGGAATTCACCCCTCCACTTT.

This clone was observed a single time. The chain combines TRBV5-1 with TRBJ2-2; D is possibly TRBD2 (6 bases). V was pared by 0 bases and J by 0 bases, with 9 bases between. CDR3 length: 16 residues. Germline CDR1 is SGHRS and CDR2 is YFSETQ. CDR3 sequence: CASSLASSANTGELFF. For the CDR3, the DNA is TGCGCCAGCAGCTTGGCCTCTAGCGCGAACACCGGGGAGCTGTTTTTT.

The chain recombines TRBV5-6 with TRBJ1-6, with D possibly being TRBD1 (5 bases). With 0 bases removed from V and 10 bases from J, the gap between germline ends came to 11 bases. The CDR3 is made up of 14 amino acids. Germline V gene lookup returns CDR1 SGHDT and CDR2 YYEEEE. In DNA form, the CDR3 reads TGTGCCAGCAGCTTGGGATCGGGGGACTCACCCCTCCACTTT. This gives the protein CASSLGSGDSPLHF. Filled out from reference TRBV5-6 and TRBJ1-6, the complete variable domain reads DAGVTQSPTHLIKTRGQQVTLRCSPKSGHDTVSWYQQALGQGPQFIFQYYEEEERQRGNFPDRFSGHQFPNYSSELNVNALLLGDSALYLCASSLGSGDSPLHFGNGTRLTVT.

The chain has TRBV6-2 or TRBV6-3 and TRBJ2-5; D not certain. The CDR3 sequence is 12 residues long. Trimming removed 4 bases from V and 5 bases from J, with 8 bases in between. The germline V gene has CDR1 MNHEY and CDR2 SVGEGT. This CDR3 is CASSFTVETQYF. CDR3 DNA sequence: TGTGCCAGCAGTTTTACAGTTGAGACCCAGTACTTC.

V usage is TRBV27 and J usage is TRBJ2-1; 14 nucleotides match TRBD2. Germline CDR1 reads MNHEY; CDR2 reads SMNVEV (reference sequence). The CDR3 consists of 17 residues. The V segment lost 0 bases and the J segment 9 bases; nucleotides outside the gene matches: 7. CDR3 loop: CASSLSRLAGGQGEQFF. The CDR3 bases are TGTGCCAGCAGTTTATCGCGACTAGCGGGGGGGCAAGGTGAGCAGTTCTTC.

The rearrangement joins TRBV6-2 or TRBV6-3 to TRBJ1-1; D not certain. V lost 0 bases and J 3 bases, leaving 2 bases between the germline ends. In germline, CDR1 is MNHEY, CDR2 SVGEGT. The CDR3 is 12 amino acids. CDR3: CASSYSYTEAFF. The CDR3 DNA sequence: TGTGCCAGCAGTTACTCCTACACTGAAGCTTTCTTT.

The CDR3 DNA reads as TGTGCCATCAGTCCTAGCGGGAGCCCCTACGAGCAGTACTTC. Translating it yields CAISPSGSPYEQYF. V is TRBV10-3 and J is TRBJ2-7, with 10 bases identical to TRBD2. Trimming at V came to 5 bases and at J to 2 bases, leaving 3 bases not matched to a gene. The CDR3 length is 14 residues. Germline values: CDR1 ENHRY, CDR2 SYGVKD.

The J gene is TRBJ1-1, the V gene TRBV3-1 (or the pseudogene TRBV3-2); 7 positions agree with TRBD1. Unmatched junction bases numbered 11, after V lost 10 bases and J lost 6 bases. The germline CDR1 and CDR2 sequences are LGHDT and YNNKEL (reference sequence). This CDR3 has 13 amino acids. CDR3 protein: CATTRRQGSEAFF. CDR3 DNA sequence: TGTGCCACAACTAGGCGACAGGGATCTGAAGCTTTCTTT.

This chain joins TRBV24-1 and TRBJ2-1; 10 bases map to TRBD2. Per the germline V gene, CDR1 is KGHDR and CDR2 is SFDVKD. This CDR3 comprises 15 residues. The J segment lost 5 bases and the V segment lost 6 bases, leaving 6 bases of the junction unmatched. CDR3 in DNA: TGTGCCACCAGTAGGACTAGCGGAGAACACAATGAGCAGTTCTTC. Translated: CATSRTSGEHNEQFF.

This CDR3 is CASSGPGTGLSGNTIYF. CDR3 nucleotides: TGTGCCAGCAGCGGCCCCGGGACAGGTCTTTCTGGAAACACCATATATTTT. The rearrangement uses TRBV5-4 and TRBJ1-3, with 8 bases fitting TRBD1. Germline-derived CDR1 and CDR2 are SGHNT and YYREEE (reference sequence). CDR3 length: 17 residues. J was trimmed by 1 base and V by 4 bases; bases with no gene match: 10.

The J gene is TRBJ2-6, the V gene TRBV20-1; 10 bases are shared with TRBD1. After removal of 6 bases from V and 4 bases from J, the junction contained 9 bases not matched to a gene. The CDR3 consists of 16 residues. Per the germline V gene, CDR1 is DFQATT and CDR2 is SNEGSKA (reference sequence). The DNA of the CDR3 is TGCAGTGCAAGTGGGACAGGGGTTGCCGGGGCCAACGTCCTGACTTTC. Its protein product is CSASGTGVAGANVLTF.

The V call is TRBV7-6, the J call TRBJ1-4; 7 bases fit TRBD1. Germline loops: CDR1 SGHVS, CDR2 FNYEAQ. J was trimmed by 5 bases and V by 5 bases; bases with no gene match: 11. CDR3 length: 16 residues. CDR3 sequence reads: CASSVGGGTANEKLFF. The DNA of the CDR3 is TGTGCCAGCAGCGTAGGAGGAGGGACAGCGAATGAAAAACTGTTTTTT.

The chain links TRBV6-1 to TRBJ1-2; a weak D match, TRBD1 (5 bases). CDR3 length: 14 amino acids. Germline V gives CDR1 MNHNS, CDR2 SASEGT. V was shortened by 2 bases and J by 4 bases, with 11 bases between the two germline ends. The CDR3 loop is CASSELGLGYGYTF. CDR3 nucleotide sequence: TGTGCCAGCAGTGAACTGGGGCTCGGCTATGGCTACACCTTC.

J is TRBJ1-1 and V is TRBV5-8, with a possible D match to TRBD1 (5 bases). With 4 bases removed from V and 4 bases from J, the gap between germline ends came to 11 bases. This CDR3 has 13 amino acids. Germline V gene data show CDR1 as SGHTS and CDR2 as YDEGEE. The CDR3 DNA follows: TGTGCCAGCAGCCTCCGGGGGACCACTGAAGCTTTCTTT. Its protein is CASSLRGTTEAFF.

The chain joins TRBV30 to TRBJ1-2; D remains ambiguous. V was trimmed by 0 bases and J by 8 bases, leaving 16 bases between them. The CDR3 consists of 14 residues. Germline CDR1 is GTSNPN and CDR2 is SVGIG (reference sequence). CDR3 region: CAWSVGGQSRGYTF. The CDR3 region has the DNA TGTGCCTGGAGTGTAGGAGGGCAGTCTCGGGGCTACACCTTC.

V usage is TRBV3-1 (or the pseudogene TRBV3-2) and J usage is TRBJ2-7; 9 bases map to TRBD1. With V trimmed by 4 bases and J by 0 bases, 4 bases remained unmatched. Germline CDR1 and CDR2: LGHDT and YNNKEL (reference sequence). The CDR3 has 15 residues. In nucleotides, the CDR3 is TGTGCCAGCAGCCCGGGACAGGGAAACTCCTACGAGCAGTACTTC. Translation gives CASSPGQGNSYEQYF.

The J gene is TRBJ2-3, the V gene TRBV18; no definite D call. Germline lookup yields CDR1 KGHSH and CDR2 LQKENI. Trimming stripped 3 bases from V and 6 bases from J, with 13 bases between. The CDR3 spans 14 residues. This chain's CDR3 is CASSPVVIRDTQYF. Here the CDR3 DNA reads TGTGCCAGCTCACCCGTAGTAATCCGGGATACGCAGTATTTT.

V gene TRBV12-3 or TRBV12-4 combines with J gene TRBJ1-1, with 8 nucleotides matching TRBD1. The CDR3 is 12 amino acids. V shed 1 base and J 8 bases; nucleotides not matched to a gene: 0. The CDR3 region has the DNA TGTGCCAGCAGTTTAGGGGACAGGGAAGCTTTCTTT. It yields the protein CASSLGDREAFF.

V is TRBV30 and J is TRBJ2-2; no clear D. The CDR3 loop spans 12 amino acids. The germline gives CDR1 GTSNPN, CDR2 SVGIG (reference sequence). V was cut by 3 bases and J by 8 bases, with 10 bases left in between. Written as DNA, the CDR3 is TGTGCCTGGAGCCCCCTAATTGGGGAGCTGTTTTTT. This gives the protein CAWSPLIGELFF.

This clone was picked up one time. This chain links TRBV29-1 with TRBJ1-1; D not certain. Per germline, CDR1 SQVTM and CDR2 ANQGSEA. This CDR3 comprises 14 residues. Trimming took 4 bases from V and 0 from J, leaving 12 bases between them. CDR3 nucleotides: TGCAGCGTTGTAATCCCCCCTGTGAACACTGAAGCTTTCTTT. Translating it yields CSVVIPPVNTEAFF.

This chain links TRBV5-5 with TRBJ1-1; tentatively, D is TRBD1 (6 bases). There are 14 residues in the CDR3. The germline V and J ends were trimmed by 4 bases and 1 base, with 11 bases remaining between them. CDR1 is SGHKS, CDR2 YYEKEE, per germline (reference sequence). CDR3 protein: CASSPGAGNTEAFF. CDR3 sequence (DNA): TGTGCCAGCAGCCCAGGGGCGGGGAACACTGAAGCTTTCTTT.

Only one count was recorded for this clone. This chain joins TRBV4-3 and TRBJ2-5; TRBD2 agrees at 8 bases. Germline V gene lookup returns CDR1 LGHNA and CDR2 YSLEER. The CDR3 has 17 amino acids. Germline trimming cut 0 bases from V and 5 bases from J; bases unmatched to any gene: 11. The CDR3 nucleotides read TGCGCCAGCAGCCAAGATGCGGGACTAGGACCGGGGGAGACCCAGTACTTC. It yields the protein CASSQDAGLGPGETQYF.

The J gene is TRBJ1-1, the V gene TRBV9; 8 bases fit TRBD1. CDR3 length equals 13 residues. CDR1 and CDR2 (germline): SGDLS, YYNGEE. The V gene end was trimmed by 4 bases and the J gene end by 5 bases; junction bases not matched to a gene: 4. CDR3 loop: CASSTQGGTEAFF. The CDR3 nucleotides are TGTGCCAGCAGCACACAGGGGGGGACTGAAGCTTTCTTT.

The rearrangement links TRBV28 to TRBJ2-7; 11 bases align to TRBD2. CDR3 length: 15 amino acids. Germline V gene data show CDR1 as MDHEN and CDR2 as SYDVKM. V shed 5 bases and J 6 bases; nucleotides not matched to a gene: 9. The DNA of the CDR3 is TGTGCCAGCAGTGCCTCACTAGCGGGAGTTGGCGAGCAGTACTTC. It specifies CASSASLAGVGEQYF.

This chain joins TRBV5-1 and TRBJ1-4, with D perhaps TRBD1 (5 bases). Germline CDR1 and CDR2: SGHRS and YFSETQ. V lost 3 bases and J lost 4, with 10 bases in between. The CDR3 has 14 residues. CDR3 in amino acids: CASSSPGGNEKLFF. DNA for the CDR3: TGCGCCAGCAGCTCACCGGGGGGTAATGAAAAACTGTTTTTT. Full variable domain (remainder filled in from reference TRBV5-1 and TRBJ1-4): KAGVTQTPRYLIKTRGQQVTLSCSPISGHRSVSWYQQTPGQGLQFLFEYFSETQRNKGNFPGRFSGRQFSNSRSEMNVSTLELGDSALYLCASSSPGGNEKLFFGSGTQLSVL.

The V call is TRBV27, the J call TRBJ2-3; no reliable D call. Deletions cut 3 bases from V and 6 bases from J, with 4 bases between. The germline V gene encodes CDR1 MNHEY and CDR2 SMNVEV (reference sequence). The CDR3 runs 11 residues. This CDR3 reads CASSFRDTQYF. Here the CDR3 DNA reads TGTGCCAGCAGTTTCAGGGATACGCAGTATTTT.